Here is one TCR beta chain with its context. The data originate from a study of CD8 T cells in Susac syndrome. Random hexamers were used to reverse transcribe the RNA input (roughly 0.5 to 1 ug). Each CDR3 protein is one row after TCRdb ran MiXCR on the immunoSEQ multiplex PCR reads. The table has 150,000 to 180,000 distinct CDR3 sequences, 85% to 95% seen once. The receptor was derived from a human donor with Susac syndrome. The sequenced sample consisted of CD4+ T cells from PBMCs.

The CDR3 coding sequence is TGTGCCAGTACCCGGGACTACCAAGAGACCCAGTACTTC. Translation gives CASTRDYQETQYF. The chain is built from TRBV2 and TRBJ2-5, with D maybe TRBD2 (6 bases). The CDR3 runs 13 residues. Trimming stripped 9 bases from V and 0 bases from J, with 11 bases between. Germline-derived CDR1 and CDR2 are SNHLY and FYNNEI.